This T cell receptor beta chain was identified during a study of OX40 agonist ivuxolimab in advanced cancers. TCRdb keeps only in-frame clones here, not all; method: immunoSEQ multiplex PCR. The sample holds 40,000 to 55,000 clones, 89% seen once. The CDR3 is 13 residues long. The V gene's germline CDR1 is LNHDA and CDR2 SQIVND (reference sequence). This specimen was CD4+ or CD8+ T cells sorted from blood, taken in a trial of the OX40 agonist ivuxolimab. This receptor was obtained from an adult with an advanced solid tumor such as melanoma, head and neck, liver or kidney cancer. The chain carries TRBV19 and TRBJ2-5; TRBD1 is a possible D gene (6 bases). The J call is in doubt because the DNA end fits TRBJ2-7 better. This chain's CDR3 is CASSLTGTYEQYF. The CDR3 DNA sequence: TGTGCCAGTAGTTTGACAGGAACCTACGAGCAGTACTTC.